What follows describes a single T cell receptor (beta chain). Trimming at V came to 6 bases and at J to 5 bases, leaving 11 bases not matched to a gene. Germline V CDR1 and CDR2: SNHLY, FYNNEI. CDR3 length: 16 amino acids. These data originate in a study of blood T cell repertoires in COVID-19. Study overall: Sources were T cells, B-cell-depleted T cells, or PBMCs; the material itself was cDNA or gDNA.

This table comes from immunoSEQ multiplex PCR, and its TCRdb copy is limited to in-frame clones, with some not included. Among 150,000 to 200,000 clones listed, more than 80% were seen once. The chain joins TRBV2 to TRBJ2-1, with TRBD2 matching over 9 bases. The sequenced sample was peripheral blood. The clonotype comes from a man aged 55 to 70 with acute or convalescent COVID-19. Here the CDR3 DNA reads TGTGCCAGCAGCGGATCTAGCGGGGCGCGAAACAATGAGCAGTTCTTC. Protein sequence: CASSGSSGARNNEQFF.